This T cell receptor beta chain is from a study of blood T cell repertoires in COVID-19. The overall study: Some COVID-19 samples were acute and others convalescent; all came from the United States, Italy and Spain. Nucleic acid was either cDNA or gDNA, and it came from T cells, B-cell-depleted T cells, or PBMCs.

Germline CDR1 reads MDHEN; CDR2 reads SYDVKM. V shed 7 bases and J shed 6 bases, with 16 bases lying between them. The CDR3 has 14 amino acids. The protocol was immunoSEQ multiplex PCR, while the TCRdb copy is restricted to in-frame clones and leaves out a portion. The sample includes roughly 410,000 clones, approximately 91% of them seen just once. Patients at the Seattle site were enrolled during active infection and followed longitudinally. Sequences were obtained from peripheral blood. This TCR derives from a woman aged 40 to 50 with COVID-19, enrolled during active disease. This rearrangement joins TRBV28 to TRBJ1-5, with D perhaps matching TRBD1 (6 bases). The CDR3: CASTKGGVGQPQHF. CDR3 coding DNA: TGTGCCAGCACCAAGGGGGGGGTTGGTCAGCCCCAGCATTTT.